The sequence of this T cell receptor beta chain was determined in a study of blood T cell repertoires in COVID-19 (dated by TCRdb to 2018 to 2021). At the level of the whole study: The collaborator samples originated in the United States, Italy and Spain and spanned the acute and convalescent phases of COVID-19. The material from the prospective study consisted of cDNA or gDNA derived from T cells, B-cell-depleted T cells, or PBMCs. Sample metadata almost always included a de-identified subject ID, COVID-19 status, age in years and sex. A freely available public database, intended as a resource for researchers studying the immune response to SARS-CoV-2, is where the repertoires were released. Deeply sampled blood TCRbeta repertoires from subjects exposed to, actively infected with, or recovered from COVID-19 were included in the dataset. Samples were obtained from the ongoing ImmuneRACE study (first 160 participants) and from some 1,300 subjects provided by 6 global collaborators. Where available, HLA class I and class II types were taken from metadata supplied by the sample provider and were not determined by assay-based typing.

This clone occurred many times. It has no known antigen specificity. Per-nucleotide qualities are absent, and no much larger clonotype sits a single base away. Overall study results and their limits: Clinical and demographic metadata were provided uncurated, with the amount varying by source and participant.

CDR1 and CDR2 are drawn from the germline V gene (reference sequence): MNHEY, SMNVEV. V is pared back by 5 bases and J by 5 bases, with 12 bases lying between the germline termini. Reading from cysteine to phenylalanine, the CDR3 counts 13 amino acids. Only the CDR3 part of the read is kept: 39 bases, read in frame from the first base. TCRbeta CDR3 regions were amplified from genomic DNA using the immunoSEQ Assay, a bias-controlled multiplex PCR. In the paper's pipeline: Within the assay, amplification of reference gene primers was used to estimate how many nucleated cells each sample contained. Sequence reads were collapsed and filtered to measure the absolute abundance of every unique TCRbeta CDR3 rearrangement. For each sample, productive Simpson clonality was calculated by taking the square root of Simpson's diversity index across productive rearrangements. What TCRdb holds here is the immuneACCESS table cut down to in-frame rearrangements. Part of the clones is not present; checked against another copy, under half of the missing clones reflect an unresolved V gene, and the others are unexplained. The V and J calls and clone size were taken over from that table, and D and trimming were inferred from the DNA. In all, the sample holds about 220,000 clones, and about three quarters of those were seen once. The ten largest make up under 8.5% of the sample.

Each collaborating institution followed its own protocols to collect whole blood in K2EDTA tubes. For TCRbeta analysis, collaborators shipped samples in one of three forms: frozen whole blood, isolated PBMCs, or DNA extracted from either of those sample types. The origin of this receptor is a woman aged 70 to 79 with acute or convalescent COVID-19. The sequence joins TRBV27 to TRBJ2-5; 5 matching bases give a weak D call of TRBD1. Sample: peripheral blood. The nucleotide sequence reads TGTGCCAGCAGTCTCAGGGTTGGGGAGACCCAGTACTTC. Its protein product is CASSLRVGETQYF.